This T cell receptor beta chain comes out of a study of beta chain features in type 1 diabetes. General study findings and limits: Moderate but significant shortening of TCRB CDR3s was recorded in all four CD4+ subsets from Type 1 diabetes patients.

This CDR3 is built from 11 residues. V shed 3 bases, J shed 6 bases, and the junction held 0 bases outside the gene matches. Germline V lookup: CDR1 GTSNPN, CDR2 SVGIG (reference sequence). This clone turned up a few times. Its matching antigen is unknown. Expressed TCRB transcripts got sequenced, as all isolated RNA was reverse transcribed. The repertoire was sequenced with immunoSEQ multiplex PCR; TCRdb's copy has only in-frame clones and lacks some. The sample contains 680,000 or so clones, under 15% of which appear only once. The origin of this receptor is a man aged 18 to 30 with type 1 diabetes. Sequencing was done on a sample of naive CD4+ T cells from blood. The V call is TRBV30, the J call TRBJ1-1; 8 bases map to TRBD1. The CDR3 spells CAWRTGAEAFF. The CDR3 region has the DNA TGTGCCTGGAGGACAGGGGCTGAAGCTTTCTTT.